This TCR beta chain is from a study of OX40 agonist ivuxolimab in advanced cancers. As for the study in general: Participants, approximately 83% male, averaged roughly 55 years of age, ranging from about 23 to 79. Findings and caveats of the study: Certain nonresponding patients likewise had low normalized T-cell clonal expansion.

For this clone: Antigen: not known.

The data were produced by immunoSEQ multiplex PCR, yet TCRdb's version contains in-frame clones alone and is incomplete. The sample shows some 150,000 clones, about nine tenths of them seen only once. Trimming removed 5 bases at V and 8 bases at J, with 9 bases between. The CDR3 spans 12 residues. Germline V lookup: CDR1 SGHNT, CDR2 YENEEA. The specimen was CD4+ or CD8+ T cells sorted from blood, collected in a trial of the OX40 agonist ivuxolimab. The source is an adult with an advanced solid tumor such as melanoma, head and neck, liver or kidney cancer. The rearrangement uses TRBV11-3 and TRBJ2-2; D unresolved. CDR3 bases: TGTGCCAGCAGCCTTTCTACTGGGGAGCTGTTTTTT. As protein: CASSLSTGELFF.